These 32 T cell receptor beta chains share one sample of origin, sequenced in a study of T-cell reconstitution after alpha-beta-depleted transplantation in children. Unique molecular identifiers tagged the TCRbeta library. TCRdb reprocessed the PCR reads via MiXCR and lists one record per CDR3 protein. Seen here are approximately 85,000 distinct CDR3 sequences, around a sixth observed once, and the top ten hold around 19%. The sample consisted of PBMCs, mostly from graft donor cells, taken 180 days after TCRalphabeta/CD19-depleted stem cell transplant. Receptors originate from a male patient aged 2 to 9 who had a stem cell transplant for acute lymphoblastic leukemia, so the T cells may come from the graft donor.

This clonotype was seen a handful of times. The rearrangement links TRBV6-1 to TRBJ2-6, with TRBD1 as a possible D gene (5 bases). The V end was cut by 8 bases, the J end by 2 bases, with 19 bases between. From germline, CDR1 is MNHNS and CDR2 SASEGT. CDR3 length equals 17 residues. This CDR3 reads CASLTKKTRAGANVLTF. The CDR3 region has the DNA TGTGCCAGCCTTACGAAGAAGACCAGGGCTGGGGCCAACGTCCTGACTTTC.

Only a few counts were recorded for this clonotype. The genes are TRBV18 and TRBJ1-5; 7 bases fit TRBD1. The ends lost 5 bases at V and 5 bases at J; junction bases unmatched: 9. CDR1 and CDR2 (germline): KGHSH, LQKENI. The CDR3 is 15 amino acids. The CDR3 DNA is TGTGCCAGCTCATCCGAACAGGGGCTCTATCAGCCCCAGCATTTT. This gives the protein CASSSEQGLYQPQHF.

This rearrangement joins TRBV18 to TRBJ2-7, with D uncertain. Germline assignment: CDR1 KGHSH and CDR2 LQKENI. V was clipped by 3 bases and J by 6 bases, with 15 bases between them. The CDR3 has 14 amino acids. The CDR3: CASSPTPNGGEQYF. For the CDR3, the DNA is TGTGCCAGCTCACCCACACCAAACGGTGGCGAGCAGTACTTC.

Ten or more counts support this clonotype. J is TRBJ1-2 and V is TRBV12-3 or TRBV12-4; D not resolved. Deletions cut 7 bases from V and 4 bases from J, with 16 bases between. The CDR3 contains 14 residues. CDR3 residues: CASTLLGSLYGYTF. The CDR3 nucleotides read TGTGCCAGCACCCTCCTCGGGTCGCTCTATGGCTACACCTTC.

This clonotype was seen repeatedly, ten times or more. The chain recombines TRBV20-1 with TRBJ1-1, with D unclear. The CDR3 contains 14 residues. Per germline, CDR1 DFQATT and CDR2 SNEGSKA (reference sequence). Trimming left V 1 base short and J 0 bases short, with 9 bases between. CDR3 in DNA: TGCAGTGCTAGAGCGAGGTGGGTGAACACTGAAGCTTTCTTT. This sequence encodes CSARARWVNTEAFF.

In its sample, this clonotype was seen a few times. V and J are TRBV20-1 and TRBJ1-1, with D unresolved. V was trimmed by 6 bases and J by 0 bases, leaving 8 bases between them. The CDR3 has 12 residues. Germline CDR1 reads DFQATT; CDR2 reads SNEGSKA (reference sequence). The CDR3 coding sequence is TGCAGTGCCTATAACCTGAACACTGAAGCTTTCTTT. Amino acids: CSAYNLNTEAFF.

The chain carries TRBV5-1 and TRBJ2-3; 8 positions agree with TRBD2. J was trimmed by 0 bases and V by 6 bases; bases with no gene match: 6. This CDR3 comprises 15 residues. Germline V gene data show CDR1 as SGHRS and CDR2 as YFSETQ. DNA for the CDR3: TGCGCCAGCACCTATAGCGGGGTGAGCACAGATACGCAGTATTTT. This translates into CASTYSGVSTDTQYF.

V usage is TRBV6-5 and J usage is TRBJ1-5, with TRBD1 matching over 7 bases. Germline CDR1 MNHEY, CDR2 SVGAGI. Trimming at V came to 4 bases and at J to 4 bases, leaving 4 bases not matched to a gene. This CDR3 comprises 14 residues. The CDR3 loop reads CASSSAGGNQPQHF. The CDR3 DNA follows: TGTGCCAGCAGTTCGGCAGGGGGAAATCAGCCCCAGCATTTT.

This clonotype was detected ten times or more. In DNA form, the CDR3 reads TGCAGCGCCCGCACCGGCCAGGGGGCGGTCGGGGAGCTGTTTTTT. Protein sequence: CSARTGQGAVGELFF. This sequence joins TRBV29-1 and TRBJ2-2, with 8 bases fitting TRBD1. J was trimmed by 7 bases and V by 7 bases; bases with no gene match: 14. Germline V gives CDR1 SQVTM, CDR2 ANQGSEA. The CDR3 consists of 15 residues.

The chain links TRBV12-3 or TRBV12-4 to TRBJ2-7; D is unresolved. Trimming cost V 4 bases and J 4 bases, with 17 bases left between them. The CDR3 is 15 residues long. DNA for the CDR3: TGTGCCAGCAGTTCCCCGGGTTCAATCACTTACGAGCAGTACTTC. Translating it yields CASSSPGSITYEQYF.

This clonotype has only a few counts. This rearrangement joins TRBV7-6 to TRBJ2-7; D perhaps matches TRBD1 (5 bases). V lost 0 bases and J 7 bases, leaving 10 bases between the germline ends. The CDR3 loop spans 13 amino acids. Germline V gene data show CDR1 as SGHVS and CDR2 as FNYEAQ. The CDR3 spells CASSLAQGREQYF. CDR3 nucleotide sequence: TGTGCCAGCAGCTTAGCTCAGGGTCGGGAGCAGTACTTC.

The rearrangement joins TRBV27 to TRBJ1-1, with D maybe TRBD1 (5 bases). V was shortened by 2 bases and J by 7 bases, with 11 bases between the two germline ends. Per germline, CDR1 MNHEY and CDR2 SMNVEV (reference sequence). The CDR3 totals 13 residues. DNA of the CDR3: TGTGCCAGCAGTTTAGGGGCCAGGAGTGAAGCTTTCTTT. As protein: CASSLGARSEAFF.

The sample holds a few counts of this clonotype. The rearrangement links TRBV20-1 to TRBJ1-5, with D unclear. Germline V CDR1 and CDR2: DFQATT, SNEGSKA (reference sequence). V lost 3 bases to trimming and J lost 5 bases, with 11 bases between them. The CDR3 runs 13 residues. CDR3 loop: CSASLGMDQPQHF. The CDR3 nucleotides are TGCAGTGCTAGTCTGGGTATGGATCAGCCCCAGCATTTT.

By sample share, this clonotype is large. This chain uses TRBV7-9 with TRBJ2-4, with D unresolved. With 6 bases removed from V and 2 bases from J, the gap between germline ends came to 11 bases. The length of the CDR3 is 14 residues. Per the germline V gene, CDR1 is SEHNR and CDR2 is FQNEAQ (reference sequence). Here the CDR3 reads CASSGETTKNIQYF. As DNA, the CDR3 is TGTGCCAGCAGTGGAGAGACCACCAAAAACATTCAGTACTTC.

This clonotype turned up a few times. V and J are TRBV20-1 and TRBJ1-5; 8 bases align to TRBD1. With 1 base clipped from V and 3 bases from J, the junction kept 11 bases outside the gene matches. The CDR3 length is 17 residues. Germline lookup yields CDR1 DFQATT and CDR2 SNEGSKA (reference sequence). The chain's CDR3 is CSARGSGTGDYNQPQHF. CDR3 DNA: TGCAGTGCTAGAGGGTCCGGGACAGGCGACTACAATCAGCCCCAGCATTTT.

CDR3 bases: TGCAGTGCTTTGCGGGGGGAAGAGACCCAGTACTTC. Protein: CSALRGEETQYF. The V and J genes are TRBV20-1 and TRBJ2-5, with 8 bases fitting TRBD2. The germline V gene encodes CDR1 DFQATT and CDR2 SNEGSKA (reference sequence). Germline trimming cut 5 bases from V and 3 bases from J; bases unmatched to any gene: 2. The CDR3 covers 12 residues.

The V call is TRBV7-9, the J call TRBJ2-7; D possibly uses TRBD1 or TRBD2 (5 bases each). Trimming took 4 bases from V and 2 from J, leaving 12 bases between them. In germline, CDR1 is SEHNR, CDR2 FQNEAQ (reference sequence). This CDR3 spans 14 amino acids. The CDR3 DNA follows: TGTGCCAGCAGCTCTGGGACGGACCCCTACGAGCAGTACTTC. This gives the protein CASSSGTDPYEQYF. Together with reference TRBV7-9 and TRBJ2-7, the CDR3 gives the full variable domain: DTGVSQNPRHKITKRGQNVTFRCDPISEHNRLYWYRQTLGQGPEFLTYFQNEAQLEKSRLLSDRFSAERPKGSFSTLEIQRTEQGDSAMYLCASSSGTDPYEQYFGPGTRLTVT.

This clonotype was found many times. The rearrangement joins TRBV20-1 to TRBJ1-4; D uncertain. The germline V gene has CDR1 DFQATT and CDR2 SNEGSKA (reference sequence). There are 15 residues in the CDR3. Trimming stripped 3 bases from V and 3 bases from J, with 14 bases between. DNA for the CDR3: TGCAGTGCTAGCTACCCGGGGAGGTCTAATGAAAAACTGTTTTTT. Translating gives CSASYPGRSNEKLFF.

This clonotype was detected ten times or more. This sequence joins TRBV30 and TRBJ2-4, with 7 bases that match TRBD2. Germline V CDR1 and CDR2: GTSNPN, SVGIG (reference sequence). V dropped 1 base and J dropped 3; count of bases not matched to a gene: 6. The CDR3 loop spans 15 amino acids. In nucleotides, the CDR3 is TGTGCCTGGAGTGAGGGAGGGGCAGGCAAAAACATTCAGTACTTC. It codes for CAWSEGGAGKNIQYF.

The gene calls are TRBV20-1 and TRBJ1-1, with 8 bases identical to TRBD1. V shed 6 bases, J shed 4 bases, and the junction held 7 bases outside the gene matches. CDR1 and CDR2 from the germline V gene are DFQATT and SNEGSKA (reference sequence). This CDR3 is 13 amino acids long. The CDR3 here is CSADQGARTEAFF. The CDR3 DNA reads as TGCAGTGCAGATCAGGGGGCGCGCACTGAAGCTTTCTTT.

V usage is TRBV6-6 and J usage is TRBJ2-5; 8 bases match TRBD2. With V trimmed by 11 bases and J by 5 bases, 7 bases remained unmatched. Germline V gives CDR1 MNHNY, CDR2 SVGAGI (reference sequence). The CDR3 runs to 12 residues. CDR3 in amino acids: CAGRGGSETQYF. The CDR3 bases are TGTGCCGGCCGCGGGGGGTCGGAGACCCAGTACTTC.

This clonotype was seen more than once but under ten times. The gene calls are TRBV5-1 and TRBJ1-6; D is ambiguous. The germline gives CDR1 SGHRS, CDR2 YFSETQ. Trimming removed 4 bases from V and 8 bases from J, with 16 bases in between. This CDR3 spans 15 amino acids. Here the CDR3 reads CASSPGLRVDSPLHF. The DNA for the CDR3 is TGCGCCAGCAGCCCCGGGTTGAGAGTAGATTCACCCCTCCACTTT.

This clonotype has a handful of counts. The V gene is TRBV7-2, the J gene TRBJ2-5; D is ambiguous. Trimming left V 1 base short and J 2 bases short, with 14 bases between. CDR3 size: 16 residues. CDR1 is SGHTA and CDR2 is FQGNSA in the germline V gene. The CDR3 nucleotides are TGTGCCAGCAGCTTAGAGGTTCGGACCCGACAAGAGACCCAGTACTTC. Translating gives CASSLEVRTRQETQYF.

The chain couples TRBV20-1 to TRBJ1-5; 8 nucleotides agree with TRBD1. Trimming cost V 2 bases and J 0 bases; bases outside gene matches: 6. Germline assignment: CDR1 DFQATT and CDR2 SNEGSKA (reference sequence). The CDR3 is 16 residues long. The CDR3 region is CSARLLGQASNQPQHF. In DNA form, the CDR3 reads TGCAGTGCTAGACTCTTGGGACAGGCTAGCAATCAGCCCCAGCATTTT.

This clonotype showed up just a few times. The chain joins TRBV18 to TRBJ1-6; D not certain. Looked up from germline, CDR1 is KGHSH and CDR2 is LQKENI. V lost 2 bases and J lost 7, with 6 bases in between. The CDR3 contains 13 residues. CDR3 loop: CASSPYGNSPLHF. The CDR3 nucleotides are TGTGCCAGCTCACCATACGGGAATTCACCCCTCCACTTT. The whole variable domain, filled in from reference TRBV18 and TRBJ1-6, reads NAGVMQNPRHLVRRRGQEARLRCSPMKGHSHVYWYRQLPEEGLKFMVYLQKENIIDESGMPKERFSAEFPKEGPSILRIQQVVRGDSAAYFCASSPYGNSPLHFGNGTRLTVT.

The chain links TRBV12-3 or TRBV12-4 to TRBJ1-5; TRBD1 is a possible D gene (6 bases). The CDR3 extends over 17 amino acids. Trimming removed 1 base from V and 0 bases from J, with 13 bases in between. CDR3 bases: TGTGCCAGCAGTTTAGATGGGGGCGGATATAGCAATCAGCCCCAGCATTTT. It translates to CASSLDGGGYSNQPQHF.

The gene calls are TRBV12-3 or TRBV12-4 and TRBJ1-2, with TRBD1 matching over 7 bases. The CDR3 contains 13 residues. V gave up 6 bases and J gave up 3 bases; unmatched junction bases: 4. CDR3 residues: CASRGGLYYGYTF. In DNA form, the CDR3 reads TGTGCCAGCAGAGGGGGCCTGTACTATGGCTACACCTTC.

This clonotype came up a few times. V is TRBV6-1 and J is TRBJ2-2; maybe TRBD1 (5 bases). From germline, CDR1 is MNHNS and CDR2 SASEGT. V was clipped by 6 bases and J by 4 bases, with 18 bases between them. The CDR3 length is 16 residues. In DNA, the CDR3 is TGTGCCAGCAGCCCGAGGATAGGGGCGGTCACCGGGGAGCTGTTTTTT. As protein: CASSPRIGAVTGELFF.

The rearrangement joins TRBV20-1 to TRBJ1-2; D is unclear. Germline values: CDR1 DFQATT, CDR2 SNEGSKA (reference sequence). The CDR3 length is 12 residues. The V and J ends lost 5 bases and 2 bases respectively, with 9 bases between them. The CDR3 bases are TGCAGTGCTTATAAAGGAAACTATGGCTACACCTTC. Residues: CSAYKGNYGYTF.

This clonotype was detected only a few times. The chain couples TRBV7-2 to TRBJ1-5, with D maybe TRBD1 (6 bases). CDR3 size: 14 residues. Trimming left V 2 bases short and J 5 bases short, with 10 bases between. The germline gives CDR1 SGHTA, CDR2 FQGNSA. The CDR3 loop reads CASSLRPGDQPQHF. The CDR3 region has the DNA TGTGCCAGCAGCTTAAGGCCAGGGGATCAGCCCCAGCATTTT.

V is TRBV12-3 or TRBV12-4 and J is TRBJ2-7, with a possible D match to TRBD1 (5 bases). The CDR3 is 13 amino acids. The V gene lost 1 base and the J gene lost 6 bases, with 10 bases spanning the gap. The CDR3 DNA is TGTGCCAGCAGTTTAGGACAGCCCACCGAGCAGTACTTC. Translation gives CASSLGQPTEQYF.

The rearrangement links TRBV29-1 to TRBJ2-2; D is uncertain. The germline V gene has CDR1 SQVTM and CDR2 ANQGSEA. V was clipped by 5 bases and J by 7 bases, with 5 bases between them. This CDR3 is 10 amino acids long. CDR3 amino acids: CSVLIGELFF. CDR3 DNA sequence: TGCAGCGTTTTGATCGGGGAGCTGTTTTTT.